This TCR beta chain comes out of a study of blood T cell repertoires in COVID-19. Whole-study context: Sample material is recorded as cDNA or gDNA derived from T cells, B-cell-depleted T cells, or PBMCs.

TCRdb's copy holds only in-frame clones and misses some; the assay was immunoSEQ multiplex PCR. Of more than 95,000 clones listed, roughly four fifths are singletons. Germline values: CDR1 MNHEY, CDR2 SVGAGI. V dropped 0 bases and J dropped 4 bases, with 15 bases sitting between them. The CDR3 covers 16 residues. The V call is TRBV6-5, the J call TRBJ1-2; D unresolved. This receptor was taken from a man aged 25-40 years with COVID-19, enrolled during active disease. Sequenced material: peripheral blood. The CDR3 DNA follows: TGTGCCAGCAGTTACTCGACGGGGTCTCTAGGCTATGGCTACACCTTC. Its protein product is CASSYSTGSLGYGYTF.